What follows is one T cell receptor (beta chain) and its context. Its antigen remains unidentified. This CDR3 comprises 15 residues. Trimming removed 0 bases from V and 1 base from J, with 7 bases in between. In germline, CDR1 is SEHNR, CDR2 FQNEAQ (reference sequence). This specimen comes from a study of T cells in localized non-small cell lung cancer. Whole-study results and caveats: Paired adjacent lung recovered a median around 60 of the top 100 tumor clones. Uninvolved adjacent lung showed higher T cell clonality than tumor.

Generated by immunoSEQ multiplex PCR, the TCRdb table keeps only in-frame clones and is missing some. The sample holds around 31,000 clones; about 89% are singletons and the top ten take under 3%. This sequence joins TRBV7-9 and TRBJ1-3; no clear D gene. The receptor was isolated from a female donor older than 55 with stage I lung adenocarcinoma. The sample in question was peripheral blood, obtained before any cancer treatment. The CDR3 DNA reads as TGTGCCAGCAGCTTAGCGACCGGGTCTGGAAACACCATATATTTT. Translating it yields CASSLATGSGNTIYF.